Shown below are 14 T cell receptor beta chains from a single sample sequenced in a study of T cell clonality in common variable immunodeficiency. The repertoire was sequenced with immunoSEQ multiplex PCR; TCRdb's copy has only in-frame clones and lacks some. The repertoire consists of fewer than 75,000 clones, none detected only once. The sample comprised peripheral blood mononuclear cells. These TCRs come from a person aged 18 to 75 in good health.

This clone was detected ten times or more. The CDR3 end is not reached by the read, which stops 3 residues before it; the germline J gene fills it in. The genes are TRBV29-1 and TRBJ1-1; D remains unclear. CDR3 size: 13 residues. V was shortened by 3 bases and J by 0 bases, with 8 bases between the two germline ends. Germline CDR1 SQVTM, CDR2 ANQGSEA. The part of the CDR3 DNA that was read is TGCAGCGTTGATTCCCCGTTGAACACTGAA. It is translated as CSVDSPLNTE. The complete CDR3 protein is CSVDSPLNTEAFF.

The table lists this clone with many counts. The sequence runs out 3 residues before the end of the CDR3; the remainder is reconstructed from the germline J gene. This sequence joins TRBV30 and TRBJ2-1, with D maybe TRBD2 (7 bases). Deletions cut 3 bases from V and 9 bases from J, with 12 bases between. Per germline, CDR1 GTSNPN and CDR2 SVGIG (reference sequence). This CDR3 has 12 residues. The sequenced part of the CDR3 DNA is TGTGCCTGGAGGGCGGGGGCGGGTGAG. This codes for CAWRAGAGE. From start to end, the CDR3 is CAWRAGAGEQFF.

Regarding this clone: A read error may produce the germline difference seen at one junction end. The CDR3 is cut off 3 residues early in the read; its end comes from the germline J gene. Other DNA sequences from this sample encode an identical CDR3 as well. This sequence joins TRBV7-9 and TRBJ1-3; D gene unclear. There are 14 residues in the CDR3. From germline, CDR1 is SEHNR and CDR2 FQNEAQ (reference sequence). CDR3 bases read: TGTGCCAGCAGCTTAGCAGGGTATGGAAACACG. This codes for CASSLAGYGNT. From start to end, the CDR3 is CASSLAGYGNTIYF.

This clone was counted ten times or more. Read sequence stops 3 residues before the CDR3 end, and the germline J gene provides the missing end. V usage is TRBV7-3 and J usage is TRBJ1-1; D is perhaps TRBD1 (5 bases). This CDR3 has 14 amino acids. Germline V gives CDR1 SGHTA, CDR2 FQGTGA. The V end lost 4 bases, the J end lost 4 bases, and 13 bases lay between the germline ends. CDR3 residues: CASSSTGGSTEAFF. Incomplete CDR3 DNA: TGTGCCAGCAGCTCTACGGGGGGTAGCACTGAA.

About this clone: The read terminates 3 residues ahead of where the CDR3 ends, so the germline J gene completes it. The chain combines TRBV19 with TRBJ1-5; 7 positions agree with TRBD1. Germline V CDR1 and CDR2: LNHDA, SQIVND (reference sequence). This CDR3 spans 15 amino acids. Germline trimming cut 8 bases from V and 7 bases from J; bases unmatched to any gene: 14. CDR3 DNA (partial): TGTGCCAGTTTAGACACCGGGACAGTGGTGCAGCCC. Protein product: CASLDTGTVVQP. The CDR3 in its entirety is CASLDTGTVVQPQHF.

This clone has a count of ten or more. The CDR3 end falls 3 residues outside the read, so it is completed with the germline J gene. The genes are TRBV11-3 and TRBJ2-2; tentatively, D is TRBD1 (5 bases). CDR1 is SGHNT and CDR2 is YENEEA in the germline V gene. The CDR3 has 15 amino acids. The V and J ends lost 2 bases and 0 bases respectively, with 7 bases between them. CDR3: CASSLQQANTGELFF. Incomplete CDR3 DNA: TGTGCCAGCAGCTTACAACAGGCGAACACCGGGGAG.

This clone was observed at least ten times. The read is 3 residues too short to cover the CDR3 end, so that end is filled in from the germline J gene. The gene calls are TRBV2 and TRBJ2-6, with 8 bases matching TRBD1. V was pared by 7 bases and J by 4 bases, with 9 bases of the junction left unmatched. The CDR3 contains 16 residues. Per the germline V gene, CDR1 is SNHLY and CDR2 is FYNNEI. CDR3 DNA (partial): TGTGCCAGCACGAGGGCAGGGGGCGTCGGGGCCAACGTC. Amino acids: CASTRAGGVGANV. The entire CDR3 is CASTRAGGVGANVLTF.

This clone came up many times. The sequence runs out 3 residues before the end of the CDR3; the remainder is reconstructed from the germline J gene. The chain is built from TRBV2 and TRBJ1-2; weak D call: TRBD1 (6 bases). V shed 3 bases and J shed 2 bases, with 10 bases lying between them. Germline values: CDR1 SNHLY, CDR2 FYNNEI. The CDR3 runs 14 residues. CDR3 region: CASSENDRNYGYTF. Partial CDR3 DNA: TGTGCCAGCAGTGAGAACGACAGGAACTATGGC.

This clone has ten or more counts. The read terminates 3 residues before the CDR3 end, so the remaining end is supplied by the germline J gene. This rearrangement joins TRBV13 to TRBJ2-1; D remains unclear. V lost 4 bases and J lost 0, with 10 bases in between. Germline CDR1 is PRHDT and CDR2 is FYEKMQ (reference sequence). This CDR3 has 15 amino acids. The CDR3 sequence is CASSSGALSYNEQFF. The covered CDR3 bases are TGTGCCAGCAGCTCAGGAGCCCTCTCCTACAATGAG.

This clone was observed at least ten times. The sequenced fragment ends 3 residues before the CDR3 boundary, so the rest is inferred from the germline J gene. The chain has TRBV12-3 or TRBV12-4 and TRBJ1-4; weak D call: TRBD1 (6 bases). CDR3 length equals 17 residues. Trimming removed 6 bases from V and 0 bases from J, with 17 bases in between. The CDR3 here is CASSPRQVYATNEKLFF. The sequenced CDR3 bases are TGTGCCAGCAGCCCCCGACAGGTCTACGCAACTAATGAAAAA.

The sample holds a few counts of this clone. The read ends 3 residues shy of where the CDR3 ends; the end is completed using the germline J gene. V usage is TRBV11-3 and J usage is TRBJ2-7, with 9 bases aligning to TRBD1. Trimming at V came to 5 bases and at J to 5 bases, leaving 7 bases not matched to a gene. The CDR3 contains 14 residues. Germline CDR1 is SGHNT and CDR2 is YENEEA. The sequenced part of the CDR3 DNA is TGTGCCAGCAGCCGCCGGGACAGGGCCCACGAG. Protein product: CASSRRDRAHE. From start to end, the CDR3 is CASSRRDRAHEQYF.

For this clone: The sequence runs out 3 residues before the end of the CDR3; the remainder is reconstructed from the germline J gene. The chain uses TRBV11-2 and TRBJ1-1; tentatively, D is TRBD1 (5 bases). V lost 5 bases to trimming and J lost 4 bases, with 17 bases between them. CDR3 length equals 15 residues. Germline values: CDR1 SGHAT, CDR2 FQNNGV. The CDR3: CASSLTEGGGTEAFF. The CDR3 bases that were read are TGTGCCAGCAGCCTGACAGAGGGCGGGGGCACTGAA.

This clone has a count of ten or more. The sequenced fragment ends 3 residues before the CDR3 boundary, so the rest is inferred from the germline J gene. The J gene is TRBJ2-7, the V gene TRBV2; 12 nucleotides line up with TRBD2. Germline V gene sequence: CDR1 SNHLY, CDR2 FYNNEI. There are 18 residues in the CDR3. With 2 bases clipped from V and 0 bases from J, the junction kept 8 bases outside the gene matches. Incomplete CDR3 DNA: TGTGCCAGCAGTGAATGGGCTAGCGGGAGGGGGTCCTCCTACGAG. Protein sequence: CASSEWASGRGSSYE. The entire CDR3 is CASSEWASGRGSSYEQYF.

Of note for this clone: The CDR3 end falls 3 residues outside the read, so it is completed with the germline J gene. This chain uses TRBV7-8 with TRBJ1-4; tentatively, D is TRBD1 (5 bases). V was shortened by 5 bases and J by 4 bases, with 17 bases between the two germline ends. Looked up from germline, CDR1 is SGHVS and CDR2 is FQNEAQ. The length of the CDR3 is 16 residues. The sequenced part of the CDR3 DNA is TGTGCCAGCAGCCCAGGGAGGAGGAAAGGTAATGAAAAA. Translating it yields CASSPGRRKGNEK. The CDR3 as a whole reads CASSPGRRKGNEKLFF.